The rows below give T cell receptor beta chains drawn from one sample of a study. Via MiXCR, TCRdb re-called the 5' RACE reads, giving one row per CDR3 protein. The data contain about 23,000 distinct CDR3 sequences, under 40% of them seen just once; the ten biggest clones take up roughly 2.4%. The sample comprised tumor-infiltrating naive CD4+ T cells sorted from the breast tumor. Receptors were obtained from a female donor with breast cancer. Each CDR3 is given with its conserved first and last residue. A D gene is named only where the DNA matches it firmly. Some rows mark clone size as missing; the rest say once, few, many or name a class of expanded clone.

abundance: -
d_gene: -
j_gene: TRBJ2-2
v_gene: TRBV18
CDR3nt: TGTGCCAGCTCACCGGGCAGGGCAAAGCTCGGGGAGCTGTTTTTT
CDR3aa: CASSPGRAKLGELFF

abundance: many
d_gene: -
j_gene: TRBJ2-1
v_gene: TRBV24-1
CDR3nt: TGTGCCACCAGTAGGAGCTCCTACAATGAGCAGTTCTTC
CDR3aa: CATSRSSYNEQFF

abundance: many
d_gene: -
j_gene: TRBJ1-5
v_gene: TRBV20-1
CDR3nt: TGCAGTGCTGCCTCAGCCAATCAGCCCCAGCATTTT
CDR3aa: CSAASANQPQHF

abundance: -
d_gene: TRBD2
j_gene: TRBJ2-7
v_gene: TRBV20-1
CDR3nt: TGCAGTGCTAGCGAGCGGGGCTATGAGCAGTACTTC
CDR3aa: CSASERGYEQYF

abundance: -
d_gene: -
j_gene: TRBJ1-5
v_gene: TRBV28
CDR3nt: TGTGCCAGCAGACAACCCAGGGGTTATCATCAGCCCCAGCATTTT
CDR3aa: CASRQPRGYHQPQHF

abundance: few
d_gene: -
j_gene: TRBJ1-5
v_gene: TRBV19
CDR3nt: TGTGCCAGTACCATCGCCGCGGGGAGGGATCAGCCCCAGCATTTT
CDR3aa: CASTIAAGRDQPQHF

abundance: many
d_gene: -
j_gene: TRBJ1-1
v_gene: TRBV7-9
CDR3nt: TGTGCCAGCAGCACCGGGGAGTTCACTGAAGCTTTCTTT
CDR3aa: CASSTGEFTEAFF

abundance: -
d_gene: -
j_gene: TRBJ2-7
v_gene: TRBV29-1
CDR3nt: TGCAGCGGACAGGTCTACGAGCAGTACTTC
CDR3aa: CSGQVYEQYF

abundance: many
d_gene: TRBD2
j_gene: TRBJ2-3
v_gene: TRBV7-6
CDR3nt: TGTGCCAGCAGCCCAGGACTAGCGGGAGTAAGAACAGATACGCAGTATTTT
CDR3aa: CASSPGLAGVRTDTQYF

abundance: many
d_gene: -
j_gene: TRBJ2-2
v_gene: TRBV5-1
CDR3nt: TGCGCCAGCAGCTTGGGAGGGCAGAACACCGGGGAGCTGTTTTTT
CDR3aa: CASSLGGQNTGELFF

abundance: -
d_gene: -
j_gene: TRBJ1-2
v_gene: TRBV7-9
CDR3nt: TGTGCCAGCAGCTTAGTTCCGGACTATGGCTACACCTTC
CDR3aa: CASSLVPDYGYTF

abundance: few
d_gene: -
j_gene: TRBJ1-5
v_gene: TRBV4-2
CDR3nt: TGTGCCAGCAGCCCATCGGGACTGGGGGACCAGCCCCAGCATTTT
CDR3aa: CASSPSGLGDQPQHF

abundance: -
d_gene: -
j_gene: TRBJ2-7
v_gene: TRBV27
CDR3nt: TGTGCCAGCAGTTTGAGCGGCGAAAACTACGAGCAGTACTTC
CDR3aa: CASSLSGENYEQYF

abundance: medium-sized
d_gene: TRBD2
j_gene: TRBJ2-7
v_gene: TRBV7-3
CDR3nt: TGTGCCAGCAGCATAGCCGGCCCAGCGGGGGAGCAGTACTTC
CDR3aa: CASSIAGPAGEQYF

abundance: -
d_gene: -
j_gene: TRBJ1-1
v_gene: TRBV12-3/TRBV12-4
CDR3nt: TGTGCCAGCAGACGCTTGGGGGGAAACACTGAAGCTTTCTTT
CDR3aa: CASRRLGGNTEAFF

abundance: medium-sized
d_gene: TRBD2
j_gene: TRBJ2-1
v_gene: TRBV4-2
CDR3nt: TGTGCCAGCAGCCAATGGACTAGCGGGAGAAATGAGCAGTTCTTC
CDR3aa: CASSQWTSGRNEQFF

abundance: once
d_gene: -
j_gene: TRBJ1-2
v_gene: TRBV14
CDR3nt: TGTGCCAGCAGCCAAGGATACACCAACTATGGCTACACCTTC
CDR3aa: CASSQGYTNYGYTF

abundance: once
d_gene: TRBD1
j_gene: TRBJ2-7
v_gene: TRBV7-9
CDR3nt: TGTGCCAGTACCGCAGGGGGAGCGGTCGAGCAGTACTTC
CDR3aa: CASTAGGAVEQYF

abundance: -
d_gene: TRBD2
j_gene: TRBJ2-1
v_gene: TRBV4-1
CDR3nt: TGCGCCAACAGCCACCGGACTAGCGGGCGTTCGAACGACTACAATGAGCAGTTCTTC
CDR3aa: CANSHRTSGRSNDYNEQFF

abundance: many
d_gene: -
j_gene: TRBJ1-3
v_gene: TRBV10-3
CDR3nt: TGTGCCATCAGTGAGAGTCTGGGGGGCCGAAGGAGAGGAAACACCATATATTTT
CDR3aa: CAISESLGGRRRGNTIYF

abundance: -
d_gene: TRBD2
j_gene: TRBJ2-1
v_gene: TRBV2
CDR3nt: TGTGCCAGTATCCCCCTGGTAGCGGGAGGGAGGAGTGAGCAGTTCTTC
CDR3aa: CASIPLVAGGRSEQFF

abundance: -
d_gene: TRBD2
j_gene: TRBJ2-2
v_gene: TRBV7-3
CDR3nt: TGTGCCAGCAGTTTGCTAGCGGGTCGCACCGGGGAGCTGTTTTTT
CDR3aa: CASSLLAGRTGELFF

abundance: many
d_gene: -
j_gene: TRBJ1-4
v_gene: TRBV6-6
CDR3nt: TGTGCCAGCAGTTACGAGGGATTTGGCGGTGAAAAACTGTTTTTT
CDR3aa: CASSYEGFGGEKLFF

abundance: medium-sized
d_gene: -
j_gene: TRBJ2-1
v_gene: TRBV3-1
CDR3nt: TGTGCCAGCAGCCAAGTGGGGGCCGCAATTGGGGATGAGCAGTTCTTC
CDR3aa: CASSQVGAAIGDEQFF

abundance: -
d_gene: -
j_gene: TRBJ2-1
v_gene: TRBV20-1
CDR3nt: TGCAGTGTCGACTCAAGCTCCTACAATGAGCAGTTCTTC
CDR3aa: CSVDSSSYNEQFF

abundance: few
d_gene: -
j_gene: TRBJ1-1
v_gene: TRBV11-2
CDR3nt: TGTGCCAGCAGCTTAGAAACCTCTAACACTGAAGCTTTCTTT
CDR3aa: CASSLETSNTEAFF

abundance: -
d_gene: -
j_gene: TRBJ1-5
v_gene: TRBV2
CDR3nt: TGTGCCAGCAGTGAACAGTTTAGCAATCAGCCCCAGCATTTT
CDR3aa: CASSEQFSNQPQHF

abundance: many
d_gene: -
j_gene: TRBJ2-5
v_gene: TRBV4-1
CDR3nt: TGCGCCAGCAGCCAAGAGAGGGGCTGGGAGACCCAGTACTTC
CDR3aa: CASSQERGWETQYF

abundance: few
d_gene: -
j_gene: TRBJ2-7
v_gene: TRBV29-1
CDR3nt: TGCGGCGTTGATGAGGGGTTCGAGCAGTACTTC
CDR3aa: CGVDEGFEQYF

abundance: few
d_gene: TRBD2
j_gene: TRBJ2-1
v_gene: TRBV12-3/TRBV12-4
CDR3nt: TGTGCCAGCAGTTTCTCCAGCGGGAGGGGAGGTGAGCAGTTCTTC
CDR3aa: CASSFSSGRGGEQFF

abundance: few
d_gene: -
j_gene: TRBJ1-1
v_gene: TRBV6-1
CDR3nt: TGTGCCAGCAGTGAAGCTGTGGCGAACACTGAAGCTTTCTTT
CDR3aa: CASSEAVANTEAFF

abundance: -
d_gene: -
j_gene: TRBJ2-3
v_gene: TRBV29-1
CDR3nt: TGCAGCGTTGTAGGTCTCACGAATACGCAGTATTTT
CDR3aa: CSVVGLTNTQYF